This TCR beta chain was profiled in a study of shared clonotypes between healthy human individuals. Study-wide results and limits: Sample collection involved blood only; tissue repertoires are likely different.

Measured with immunoSEQ multiplex PCR; TCRdb has only the in-frame clones, and not every one. Of approximately 940,000 clones listed, approximately 80% are singletons. This clone is a singleton in its sample. Its target is unknown. The sample holds other DNA sequences that translate to the same CDR3. The TCR sequence derives from a man aged 18 to 30 in good health. Sequencing was carried out using memory CD4+ T cells sorted from blood. Regarding subset: CD45RA-negative fraction.

For the CDR3, the DNA is TGCGCCAGCAGCCCACAGGGGGCAGGTGGCTACACCTTC. It codes for CASSPQGAGGYTF. This chain uses TRBV5-1 with TRBJ1-2, with 9 positions matching TRBD1. The V gene's germline CDR1 is SGHRS and CDR2 YFSETQ. With V trimmed by 4 bases and J by 7 bases, 5 bases remained unmatched. CDR3 length equals 13 residues.